These 10 T cell receptor beta chains were sequenced from one sample in a study of shared clonotypes between healthy human individuals. Measured with immunoSEQ multiplex PCR; TCRdb has only the in-frame clones, and not every one. This table holds about 1.1 million clones, around 82% found once. Material: memory CD4+ T cells from PBMCs. Stated subset: CD45RA-negative fraction. These receptors came from a man younger than 30 in good health. Some clones in this sample may be carry-over from other donors' samples.

This clone was recorded only once. The chain links TRBV14 to TRBJ1-4; 9 bases are shared with TRBD1. Trimming cost V 1 base and J 10 bases; bases outside gene matches: 10. Germline V gene sequence: CDR1 SGHDN, CDR2 FVKESK. There are 16 residues in the CDR3. Here the CDR3 reads CASSQVGQGTSGKLFF. The CDR3 nucleotides read TGTGCCAGCAGCCAAGTTGGACAGGGGACCTCCGGAAAACTGTTTTTT.

The chain is built from TRBV2 and TRBJ1-2; TRBD1 matches 7 bases. This CDR3 is built from 15 residues. Per germline, CDR1 SNHLY and CDR2 FYNNEI. J lost 8 bases, V lost 6 bases, and 15 bases had no gene match. The CDR3: CASSLGQAEIRGYTF. In nucleotides, the CDR3 is TGTGCCAGCAGCCTAGGACAGGCTGAGATCCGCGGCTACACCTTC.

The chain employs TRBV5-1 and TRBJ1-2; 7 bases match TRBD1. The length of the CDR3 is 18 residues. Germline lookup yields CDR1 SGHRS and CDR2 YFSETQ. The J segment lost 6 bases and the V segment lost 4 bases, leaving 21 bases of the junction unmatched. CDR3 region: CASSPTGRVRGKGDGYTF. CDR3 sequence (DNA): TGCGCCAGCAGCCCGACAGGGCGAGTTCGTGGAAAGGGTGATGGCTACACCTTC.

The chain couples TRBV15 to TRBJ1-2; 7 positions match TRBD1. This CDR3 spans 13 amino acids. The V and J ends lost 4 bases and 7 bases, in that order; junction bases with no gene match: 6. CDR1 and CDR2 (germline): LNHNV, YYDKDF (reference sequence). This CDR3 reads CATSTLQGSGYTF. CDR3 in DNA: TGTGCCACCAGCACTCTACAGGGGTCTGGCTACACCTTC.

This chain joins TRBV6-6 and TRBJ2-2, with D possibly TRBD1 on 6 matching bases. This CDR3 is built from 16 residues. The germline CDR1 and CDR2 sequences are MNHNY and SVGAGI (reference sequence). Trimming stripped 6 bases from V and 0 bases from J, with 14 bases between. The CDR3 loop reads CASSRTASPNTGELFF. CDR3 coding DNA: TGTGCCAGCAGCCGGACAGCATCACCGAACACCGGGGAGCTGTTTTTT.

The CDR3 DNA sequence: TGCGCCAGCAGCCAAGGGGACACCATCCCCTACGAGCAGTACTTC. Translated, it gives CASSQGDTIPYEQYF. The V and J genes are TRBV4-1 and TRBJ2-7; D is possibly TRBD1 (6 bases). The length of the CDR3 is 15 residues. Germline V gene sequence: CDR1 MGHRA, CDR2 YSYEKL. The ends were cut back, 1 base at V and 2 bases at J, with 12 bases in the middle.

To note about this clone: It may be a read error: a sequence one base away is much more abundant. The chain has TRBV29-1 and TRBJ1-1, with 10 bases that match TRBD1. The CDR3 has 12 amino acids. Germline CDR1 SQVTM, CDR2 ANQGSEA. The CDR3 loop reads CGVGGQGIEAFF. Here the CDR3 DNA reads TGCGGCGTTGGGGGACAGGGGATCGAAGCTTTCTTT.

The chain joins TRBV5-6 to TRBJ1-1; the D gene is possibly TRBD1 (6 bases). The CDR3 covers 15 residues. The V end was cut by 1 base, the J end by 10 bases, with 20 bases between. Germline CDR1 reads SGHDT; CDR2 reads YYEEEE. The CDR3 protein is CASSLRAFKRQAAFF. CDR3 nucleotide sequence: TGTGCCAGCAGCTTGAGGGCATTCAAAAGACAGGCAGCTTTCTTT.

This clone turned up a few times. The rearrangement joins TRBV14 to TRBJ2-7; D may be TRBD2 (5 bases). Germline V CDR1 and CDR2: SGHDN, FVKESK. The CDR3 is 15 residues long. Between the trimmed V and J ends, which lost 4 bases and 2 bases, there was a span of 15 bases. This chain's CDR3 is CASSPSTSSAYEQYF. The CDR3 DNA is TGTGCCAGCAGCCCCTCAACTAGTTCCGCCTACGAGCAGTACTTC.

The chain has TRBV5-4 and TRBJ1-2, with 12 bases lining up with TRBD1. V was pared by 4 bases and J by 6 bases, with 13 bases of the junction left unmatched. This CDR3 is 17 amino acids long. Germline loops: CDR1 SGHNT, CDR2 YYREEE (reference sequence). This chain's CDR3 is CASSETGTGGATDGYTF. The CDR3, as DNA: TGTGCCAGCAGCGAGACCGGGACAGGGGGCGCAACCGATGGCTACACCTTC.